This T cell receptor (beta chain) was recorded in a study of T cells after somatic rescue of genetic block. Repertoires were generated with immunoSEQ multiplex PCR, while TCRdb's copy carries only in-frame clones and drops some. Of 10,000 to 15,000 clones listed, 65% to 85% are singletons. This receptor was taken from a boy aged 5-17 years. The sequenced sample consisted of peripheral blood mononuclear cells (PBMCs).

The chain's CDR3 is CAAQWGQGARLAGYTF. The CDR3 DNA reads as TGTGCCGCTCAGTGGGGACAGGGGGCGAGGCTAGCTGGCTACACCTTC. The genes are TRBV28 and TRBJ1-2, with 12 positions matching TRBD1. The junction had 17 bases not matched to a gene; V was cut back by 11 bases and J by 7 bases. This CDR3 is 16 amino acids long. Germline V gene lookup returns CDR1 MDHEN and CDR2 SYDVKM.